One sample yielded the 30 T cell receptor beta chains listed below, sequenced in a study of T cells in Graves' hyperthyroidism and ophthalmopathy. TCR beta CDR3 regions were amplified from RNA. HTBI primers were the set used in a first-round RT-PCR of the TCR CDR3. One entry per CDR3 protein, called by TCRdb with MiXCR from the multiplex PCR reads. This sample has under 300,000 distinct CDR3 sequences, with roughly 20% found just once. Sequenced material: blood. These receptors originate from a man aged 25 to 45 with Graves' ophthalmopathy.

The chain combines TRBV19 with TRBJ2-7, with 11 nucleotides matching TRBD2. Germline V gene sequence: CDR1 LNHDA, CDR2 SQIVND (reference sequence). CDR3 length equals 16 residues. The V gene end was trimmed by 0 bases and the J gene end by 2 bases; junction bases not matched to a gene: 3. The CDR3 loop reads CASSIDLSGRAYEQYF. In DNA, the CDR3 is TGTGCCAGTAGTATAGACCTTAGCGGGAGGGCCTACGAGCAGTACTTC.

This clonotype showed up many times. The chain links TRBV11-2 to TRBJ2-1, with 8 bases aligning to TRBD2. Germline V lookup: CDR1 SGHAT, CDR2 FQNNGV. The length of the CDR3 is 15 residues. Trimming removed 3 bases from V and 5 bases from J; junction bases left unmatched: 6. CDR3 sequence: CASSFSGSIHNEQFF. The CDR3 bases are TGTGCCAGCAGCTTCAGCGGGAGTATCCACAATGAGCAGTTCTTC.

This clonotype was counted only a few times. The rearrangement joins TRBV6-1 to TRBJ2-3, with 10 positions matching TRBD1. With V trimmed by 8 bases and J by 4 bases, 3 bases remained unmatched. The CDR3 is made up of 13 amino acids. In germline, CDR1 is MNHNS, CDR2 SASEGT. The DNA for the CDR3 is TGTGCCAGCGGGGACAGGGGAGCAGATACGCAGTATTTT. Translated: CASGDRGADTQYF.

Only a few counts were recorded for this clonotype. The chain couples TRBV20-1 to TRBJ2-1; 12 bases match TRBD2. The CDR3 extends over 15 amino acids. The germline CDR1 and CDR2 sequences are DFQATT and SNEGSKA (reference sequence). V lost 5 bases to trimming and J lost 10 bases; unmatched junction nucleotides: 12. Here the CDR3 DNA reads TGCAGTGCTGGAAAAACTAGCGGGAGGCACCCCGAGCAGTTCTTC. Residues: CSAGKTSGRHPEQFF.

J is TRBJ1-4 and V is TRBV19, with a possible D match to TRBD1 (5 bases). The CDR3 totals 15 residues. The V gene lost 11 bases and the J gene lost 3 bases, with 19 bases spanning the gap. Germline CDR1 reads LNHDA; CDR2 reads SQIVND (reference sequence). The CDR3 DNA reads as TGTGCCTCTGGGGCAGGACGAGTGTCTAATGAAAAACTGTTTTTT. Its translation is CASGAGRVSNEKLFF. Complete variable domain (other parts from reference TRBV19 and TRBJ1-4): DGGITQSPKYLFRKEGQNVTLSCEQNLNHDAMYWYRQDPGQGLRLIYYSQIVNDFQKGDIAEGYSVSREKKESFPLTVTSAQKNPTAFYLCASGAGRVSNEKLFFGSGTQLSVL.

The chain links TRBV19 to TRBJ2-7, with a tentative D call TRBD1 (6 bases). The CDR3 has 12 residues. The germline V gene has CDR1 LNHDA and CDR2 SQIVND (reference sequence). Trimming removed 7 bases from V and 3 bases from J, with 10 bases in between. The CDR3 sequence is CASTGRGYEQYF. The CDR3 DNA sequence: TGTGCCAGTACGGGCAGGGGCTACGAGCAGTACTTC.

This clonotype was observed a handful of times. The chain is built from TRBV7-6 and TRBJ1-1; TRBD1 agrees at 7 bases. The CDR3 length is 14 residues. Per the germline V gene, CDR1 is SGHVS and CDR2 is FNYEAQ. J lost 5 bases, V lost 5 bases, and 8 bases had no gene match. CDR3 region: CASSNTGDITEAFF. CDR3 coding DNA: TGTGCCAGCAGCAACACAGGGGATATAACTGAAGCTTTCTTT.

This clonotype was detected only a few times. The gene calls are TRBV24-1 and TRBJ2-1; D is perhaps TRBD2 (6 bases). This CDR3 spans 15 amino acids. Germline assignment: CDR1 KGHDR and CDR2 SFDVKD. Trimming stripped 3 bases from V and 1 base from J, with 9 bases between. Here the CDR3 reads CATSDQGLSYNEQFF. Written as DNA, the CDR3 is TGTGCCACCAGTGATCAGGGACTTTCCTACAATGAGCAGTTCTTC.

J is TRBJ1-2 and V is TRBV9; unclear D gene. Trimming removed 0 bases at V and 10 bases at J, with 10 bases between. Germline loops: CDR1 SGDLS, CDR2 YYNGEE. This CDR3 comprises 12 residues. CDR3 sequence (DNA): TGTGCCAGCAGCGTAGCTACGGATTCCTACACCTTC. It codes for CASSVATDSYTF.

This clonotype was picked up many times. The V call is TRBV28, the J call TRBJ2-1, with 9 nucleotides matching TRBD2. The CDR3 sequence is 16 residues long. Trimming removed 2 bases from V and 6 bases from J; junction bases left unmatched: 8. The germline V gene has CDR1 MDHEN and CDR2 SYDVKM. CDR3 DNA: TGTGCCAGCAGTTTAAGGCTAGCGGGGAGATTCAATGAGCAGTTCTTC. Protein sequence: CASSLRLAGRFNEQFF.

The gene calls are TRBV6-9 and TRBJ1-1, with a tentative D call TRBD1 (5 bases). CDR3 size: 13 residues. CDR1 is MNHGY and CDR2 is SVAAGI in the germline V gene. The V end lost 4 bases, the J end lost 4 bases, and 10 bases lay between the germline ends. The CDR3: CASSLRGTTEAFF. The CDR3 DNA is TGTGCCAGCAGTTTAAGAGGGACCACTGAAGCTTTCTTT.

This chain's CDR3 is CASSSRHSTGTHTDTQYF. The DNA of the CDR3 is TGTGCCAGCAGTTCCCGGCACTCGACAGGGACCCACACAGATACGCAGTATTTT. The rearrangement links TRBV12-3 or TRBV12-4 to TRBJ2-3; TRBD1 aligns across 7 bases. Germline trimming cut 4 bases from V and 2 bases from J; bases unmatched to any gene: 15. The CDR3 extends over 18 amino acids.

The sample holds many counts of this clonotype. The V gene is TRBV20-1, the J gene TRBJ2-7, with no clear D. This CDR3 spans 11 amino acids. Germline CDR1 reads DFQATT; CDR2 reads SNEGSKA (reference sequence). V was shortened by 5 bases and J by 0 bases, with 5 bases between the two germline ends. CDR3 nucleotides: TGCAGTGCTCGTCACTCCTACGAGCAGTACTTC. Protein: CSARHSYEQYF.

The sample holds many counts of this clonotype. The chain carries TRBV18 and TRBJ2-1; 8 bases fit TRBD1. The CDR3 totals 15 residues. J gave up 8 bases and V 3 bases, and 9 bases lay outside the gene matches. The germline CDR1 and CDR2 sequences are KGHSH and LQKENI. CDR3 sequence (DNA): TGTGCCAGCTCACCTTGGACAGGGCCGGCGGATGAGCAGTTCTTC. Translated: CASSPWTGPADEQFF.

This clonotype was counted many times. The rearrangement uses TRBV11-1 and TRBJ2-1; D is undetermined. CDR1 SGHAT and CDR2 FQDESV come from the germline V gene (reference sequence). V lost 1 base, J lost 7 bases, and 11 bases lay in between. The length of the CDR3 is 14 residues. The CDR3 bases are TGTGCCAGCAGCTTAGTTCGGACGCGGAATGAGCAGTTCTTC. Its protein product is CASSLVRTRNEQFF.

This clonotype was picked up many times. The V call is TRBV27, the J call TRBJ1-4; 10 bases agree with TRBD1. Looked up from germline, CDR1 is MNHEY and CDR2 is SMNVEV (reference sequence). The CDR3 is 15 amino acids. Losses at the gene ends were 6 bases for V and 7 bases for J; bases not matched to a gene: 8. Here the CDR3 DNA reads TGTGCCAGCAGACCTGCGGACAGGGGGTCTGAAAAACTGTTTTTT. Residues: CASRPADRGSEKLFF.

This clonotype was detected many times. The rearrangement joins TRBV11-2 to TRBJ2-1; TRBD2 matches at 14 bases. V was clipped by 6 bases and J by 6 bases; unmatched bases: 10. The V gene's germline CDR1 is SGHAT and CDR2 FQNNGV. The CDR3 sequence is 17 residues long. The CDR3 region is CASRLRLAGGSGNEQFF. The DNA of the CDR3 is TGTGCCAGCAGACTGAGACTAGCGGGAGGGTCGGGCAATGAGCAGTTCTTC.

This clonotype was picked up a small number of times. J is TRBJ1-4 and V is TRBV15; D possibly corresponds to TRBD1 (6 bases). Germline V lookup: CDR1 LNHNV, CDR2 YYDKDF (reference sequence). Trimming took 0 bases from V and 4 from J, leaving 12 bases between them. This CDR3 has 16 amino acids. As DNA, the CDR3 is TGTGCCACCAGCAGAGATAGAGGGGGAAGTAATGAAAAACTGTTTTTT. It specifies CATSRDRGGSNEKLFF. The full variable domain, with the rest looked up from reference TRBV15 and TRBJ1-4, is DAMVIQNPRYQVTQFGKPVTLSCSQTLNHNVMYWYQQKSSQAPKLLFHYYDKDFNNEADTPDNFQSRRPNTSFCFLDIRSPGLGDTAMYLCATSRDRGGSNEKLFFGSGTQLSVL.

This clonotype was detected many times. The CDR3 here is CASRGEREQYF. CDR3 coding DNA: TGTGCCAGCAGGGGAGAAAGGGAGCAGTACTTC. The chain combines TRBV11-2 with TRBJ2-7; TRBD2 might be the D (5 bases). The CDR3 loop spans 11 amino acids. Germline CDR1 and CDR2: SGHAT and FQNNGV. Trimming pared 6 bases from V and 7 bases from J, leaving 10 bases between.

At least ten counts were recorded for this clonotype. The chain uses TRBV2 and TRBJ2-3, with TRBD2 identical over 8 bases. Losses at the gene ends were 6 bases for V and 6 bases for J; bases not matched to a gene: 8. The CDR3 totals 14 residues. Per germline, CDR1 SNHLY and CDR2 FYNNEI. CDR3 DNA: TGTGCCAGCAGCCTTGGGGGACTAGATGATACGCAGTATTTT. It is translated as CASSLGGLDDTQYF. Variable domain in full (rest from reference TRBV2 and TRBJ2-3): EPEVTQTPSHQVTQMGQEVILRCVPISNHLYFYWYRQILGQKVEFLVSFYNNEISEKSEIFDDQFSVERPDGSNFTLKIRSTKLEDSAMYFCASSLGGLDDTQYFGPGTRLTVL.

This clonotype was recorded at least ten times. The chain links TRBV5-1 to TRBJ1-1; D unresolved. The V gene lost 0 bases and the J gene lost 3 bases, with 9 bases spanning the gap. The CDR3 contains 14 residues. Per the germline V gene, CDR1 is SGHRS and CDR2 is YFSETQ. The CDR3 DNA is TGCGCCAGCAGCTTGGTCTCGGGAGACACTGAAGCTTTCTTT. Protein sequence: CASSLVSGDTEAFF. Combining the CDR3 with reference TRBV5-1 and TRBJ1-1 gives the whole variable domain KAGVTQTPRYLIKTRGQQVTLSCSPISGHRSVSWYQQTPGQGLQFLFEYFSETQRNKGNFPGRFSGRQFSNSRSEMNVSTLELGDSALYLCASSLVSGDTEAFFGQGTRLTVV.

This clonotype showed up just a few times. This sequence joins TRBV2 and TRBJ2-2; D is possibly TRBD1 or TRBD2 (5 bases each). CDR1 SNHLY and CDR2 FYNNEI come from the germline V gene. Trimming shortened V by 7 bases and J by 2 bases, and 14 bases separated the two germline ends. The CDR3 consists of 15 residues. The CDR3 sequence: CASKGPGRNTGELFF. The CDR3 DNA is TGTGCCAGCAAGGGCCCAGGGAGAAACACCGGGGAGCTGTTTTTT.

CDR3 amino acids: CASRQGWAGIDEQYF. The CDR3 DNA reads as TGTGCCAGTCGACAGGGGTGGGCGGGAATCGACGAGCAGTACTTC. The chain is built from TRBV6-1 and TRBJ2-7, with 8 bases lining up with TRBD1. Trimming removed 9 bases from V and 5 bases from J; junction bases left unmatched: 15. Germline V gene lookup returns CDR1 MNHNS and CDR2 SASEGT. This CDR3 is built from 15 residues.

The CDR3 sequence: CATSDPKTPYNEQFF. In DNA, the CDR3 is TGTGCCACCAGTGACCCTAAGACTCCATACAATGAGCAGTTCTTC. The chain uses TRBV24-1 and TRBJ2-1; D is uncertain. Germline V gene data show CDR1 as KGHDR and CDR2 as SFDVKD. This CDR3 has 15 residues. The germline V and J ends were trimmed by 4 bases and 4 bases, with 13 bases remaining between them.

This clonotype appeared many times. DNA of the CDR3: TGTGCCAGCAGTTTATCTACATCCGGGGGCCGTGAGCAGTTCTTC. This encodes CASSLSTSGGREQFF. V and J are TRBV28 and TRBJ2-1, with D perhaps being TRBD1 or TRBD2 (6 bases each). The CDR3 spans 15 residues. Germline CDR1 MDHEN, CDR2 SYDVKM. V was pared by 1 base and J by 9 bases, with 16 bases between.

The table lists this clonotype with many counts. The J gene is TRBJ1-2, the V gene TRBV5-5; D possibly corresponds to TRBD1 (5 bases). Between the trimmed V and J ends, which lost 3 bases and 7 bases, there was a span of 16 bases. This CDR3 has 14 amino acids. The germline V gene encodes CDR1 SGHKS and CDR2 YYEKEE (reference sequence). The CDR3 DNA follows: TGTGCCAGCAGCTCTCTTGGGGGGGTACGTGGCTACACCTTC. Its protein product is CASSSLGGVRGYTF.

The chain links TRBV12-5 to TRBJ2-5, with a weak D call TRBD1 (6 bases). V lost 1 base and J 9 bases, leaving 12 bases between the germline ends. This CDR3 is 13 amino acids long. The germline gives CDR1 LGHNT, CDR2 FRNRAP. The CDR3 DNA follows: TGTGCTAGTGGTTTGGACAGGGTCGGGGCCCAGTACTTC. It encodes CASGLDRVGAQYF.

The chain carries TRBV5-1 and TRBJ2-5, with D perhaps matching TRBD1 (5 bases). The CDR3 consists of 14 residues. Germline lookup yields CDR1 SGHRS and CDR2 YFSETQ. V lost 4 bases, J lost 2 bases, and 12 bases lay in between. For the CDR3, the DNA is TGCGCCAGCAGCCGAAGACAGAGTCAAGAGACCCAGTACTTC. It encodes CASSRRQSQETQYF.

This clonotype was counted at least ten times. V and J are TRBV11-2 and TRBJ2-1, with 9 bases matching TRBD2. The germline V gene has CDR1 SGHAT and CDR2 FQNNGV. Trimming removed 0 bases from V and 7 bases from J; junction bases left unmatched: 10. The CDR3 extends over 17 amino acids. The CDR3 spells CASSLDLLSGRNNEQFF. The CDR3 region has the DNA TGTGCCAGCAGCTTAGATCTGTTGAGCGGGAGGAATAATGAGCAGTTCTTC. The entire variable domain, with the rest obtained from reference TRBV11-2 and TRBJ2-1, is as follows: EAGVAQSPRYKIIEKRQSVAFWCNPISGHATLYWYQQILGQGPKLLIQFQNNGVVDDSQLPKDRFSAERLKGVDSTLKIQPAKLEDSAVYLCASSLDLLSGRNNEQFFGPGTRLTVL.

The chain joins TRBV27 to TRBJ2-4; 7 bases fit TRBD2. The length of the CDR3 is 20 residues. V was pared by 4 bases and J by 0 bases, with 18 bases of the junction left unmatched. The germline V gene encodes CDR1 MNHEY and CDR2 SMNVEV (reference sequence). CDR3 DNA: TGTGCCAGCAGTTCCGCAGGATGGGGCAGGGCGGGGGAAGCCAAAAACATTCAGTACTTC. Its protein is CASSSAGWGRAGEAKNIQYF.